This T cell receptor (beta chain) was sequenced for a study of CD8+CD57+ T cells in acquired aplastic anemia. This clonotype was picked up a small number of times. The antigen is not known. Possible read error: a much larger clone is one base away. V shed 6 bases, J shed 10 bases, and the junction held 7 bases outside the gene matches. The CDR3 has 12 residues. Patients included in sequencing had previously demonstrated CD8+CD57+ cell expansion by flow cytometry. Regarding the study as a whole: A set of more than 25 CD8+ CDR3 sequences was shared between patients and controls, and these sequences appeared highly expressed in patients.

According to the study, genomic DNA was the template for TCR beta VDJ and CDR3 profiling. TCRdb ran MiXCR on the reads and lists one entry per CDR3 protein. The sample records some 170,000 distinct CDR3 sequences, around 50% being singletons. The chain joins TRBV12-3 or TRBV12-4 to TRBJ1-1; 8 positions agree with TRBD1. Source material: sorted CD4+, CD8+, or CD8+CD57+ T cells (not recorded which) from PBMCs. This sequence originates from a human donor with aplastic anemia. The DNA of the CDR3 is TGTGCCAGCAGCCCACAGGGGGGGACAGCTTTCTTT. Translation gives CASSPQGGTAFF.